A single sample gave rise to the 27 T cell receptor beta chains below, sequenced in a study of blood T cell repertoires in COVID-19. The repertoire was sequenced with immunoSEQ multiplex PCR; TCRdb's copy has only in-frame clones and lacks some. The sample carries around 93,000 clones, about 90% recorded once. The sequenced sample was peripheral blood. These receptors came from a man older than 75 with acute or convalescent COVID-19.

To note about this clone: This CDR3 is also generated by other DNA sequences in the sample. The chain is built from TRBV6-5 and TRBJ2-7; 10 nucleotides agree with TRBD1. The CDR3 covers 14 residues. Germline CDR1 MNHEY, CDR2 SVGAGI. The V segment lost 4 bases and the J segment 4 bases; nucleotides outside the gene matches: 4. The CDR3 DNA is TGTGCCAGCAGTTCCGGACAGGGGGGATACGAGCAGTACTTC. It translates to CASSSGQGGYEQYF.

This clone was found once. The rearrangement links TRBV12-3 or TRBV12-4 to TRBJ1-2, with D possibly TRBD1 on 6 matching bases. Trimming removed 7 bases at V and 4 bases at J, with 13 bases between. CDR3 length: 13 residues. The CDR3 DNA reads TGTGCCAGCAAGGACAGCAACACCTATGGCTACACCTTC. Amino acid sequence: CASKDSNTYGYTF.

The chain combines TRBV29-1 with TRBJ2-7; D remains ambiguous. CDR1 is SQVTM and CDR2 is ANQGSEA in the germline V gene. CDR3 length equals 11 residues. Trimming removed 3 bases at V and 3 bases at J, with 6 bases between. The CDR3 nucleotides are TGCAGCGTTGATGGAGACTACGAGCAGTACTTC. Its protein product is CSVDGDYEQYF.

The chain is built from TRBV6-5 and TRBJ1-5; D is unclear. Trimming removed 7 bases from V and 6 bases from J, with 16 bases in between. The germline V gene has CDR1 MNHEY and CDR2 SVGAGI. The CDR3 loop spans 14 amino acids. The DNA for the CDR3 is TGTGCCAGCACCCGAACCGTTTCGGGTCAGCCCCAGCATTTT. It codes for CASTRTVSGQPQHF.

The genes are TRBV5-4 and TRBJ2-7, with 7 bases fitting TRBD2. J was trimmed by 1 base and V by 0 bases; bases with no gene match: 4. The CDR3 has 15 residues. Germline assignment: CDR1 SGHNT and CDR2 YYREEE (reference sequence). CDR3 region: CASSLGGGNSYEQYF. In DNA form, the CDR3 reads TGTGCCAGCAGCTTGGGGGGAGGGAATTCCTACGAGCAGTACTTC.

The CDR3 nucleotides read TGTGCCAGCAGCTGGGACATATATCAGCCCCAGCATTTT. Translated: CASSWDIYQPQHF. The chain joins TRBV12-3 or TRBV12-4 to TRBJ1-5, with TRBD1 as a possible D gene (6 bases). Trimming removed 6 bases at V and 5 bases at J, with 11 bases between. This CDR3 region has 13 residues.

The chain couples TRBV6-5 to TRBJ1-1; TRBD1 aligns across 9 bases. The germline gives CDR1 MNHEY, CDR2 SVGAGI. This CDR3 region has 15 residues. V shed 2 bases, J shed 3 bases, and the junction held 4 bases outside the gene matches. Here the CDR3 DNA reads TGTGCCAGCAGTTACCGGGACAGGGCGTACACTGAAGCTTTCTTT. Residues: CASSYRDRAYTEAFF.

Written as DNA, the CDR3 is TGTGCCATCAGTGACCCCGGGACACAGCAGAGAACCGGGGAGCTGTTTTTT. Its translation: CAISDPGTQQRTGELFF. This chain connects TRBV10-3 to TRBJ2-2, with a possible D match to TRBD1 (6 bases). The CDR3 is 17 residues long. With 3 bases removed from V and 5 bases from J, the gap between germline ends came to 19 bases. The V gene's germline CDR1 is ENHRY and CDR2 SYGVKD.

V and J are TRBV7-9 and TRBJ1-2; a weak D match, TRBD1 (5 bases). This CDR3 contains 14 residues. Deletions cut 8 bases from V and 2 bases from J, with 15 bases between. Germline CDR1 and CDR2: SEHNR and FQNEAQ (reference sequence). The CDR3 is CASAREGLNYGYTF. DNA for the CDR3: TGTGCCAGCGCCCGGGAGGGACTCAACTATGGCTACACCTTC.

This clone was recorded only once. In DNA, the CDR3 is TGTGCCAGCCTGCGACAGGGCCCTGGGGGCAATGAGCAGTTCTTC. Translating gives CASLRQGPGGNEQFF. The rearrangement uses TRBV28 and TRBJ2-1, with 7 bases identical to TRBD1. Looked up from germline, CDR1 is MDHEN and CDR2 is SYDVKM. V shed 8 bases and J 6 bases; nucleotides not matched to a gene: 13. This CDR3 region has 15 residues.

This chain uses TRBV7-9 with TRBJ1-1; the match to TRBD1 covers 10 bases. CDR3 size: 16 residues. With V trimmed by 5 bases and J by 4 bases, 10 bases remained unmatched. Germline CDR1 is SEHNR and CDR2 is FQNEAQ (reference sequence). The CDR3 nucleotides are TGTGCCAGCAGCCCAGGCCGGGACAGGGGTTTCACTGAAGCTTTCTTT. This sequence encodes CASSPGRDRGFTEAFF.

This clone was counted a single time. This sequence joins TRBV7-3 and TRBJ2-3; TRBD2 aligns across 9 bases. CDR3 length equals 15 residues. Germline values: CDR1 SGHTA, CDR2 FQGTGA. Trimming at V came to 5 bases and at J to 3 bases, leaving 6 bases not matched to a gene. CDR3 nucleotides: TGTGCCAGCAGCCCGGTAGCGGGAGCTACAGATACGCAGTATTTT. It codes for CASSPVAGATDTQYF.

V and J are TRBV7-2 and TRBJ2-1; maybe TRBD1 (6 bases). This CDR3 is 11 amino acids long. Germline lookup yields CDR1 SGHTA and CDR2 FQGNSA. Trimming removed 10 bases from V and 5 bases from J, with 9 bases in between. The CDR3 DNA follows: TGTGCCACCGGGACACACAATGAGCAGTTCTTC. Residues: CATGTHNEQFF.

The CDR3 sequence is CATSESGGPSTHEQYF. The DNA for the CDR3 is TGTGCCACCAGTGAATCGGGGGGGCCAAGCACCCACGAGCAGTACTTC. The genes are TRBV24-1 and TRBJ2-7; TRBD2 matches at 8 bases. The V segment lost 4 bases and the J segment 5 bases; nucleotides outside the gene matches: 12. Germline CDR1 reads KGHDR; CDR2 reads SFDVKD. This CDR3 is built from 16 residues.

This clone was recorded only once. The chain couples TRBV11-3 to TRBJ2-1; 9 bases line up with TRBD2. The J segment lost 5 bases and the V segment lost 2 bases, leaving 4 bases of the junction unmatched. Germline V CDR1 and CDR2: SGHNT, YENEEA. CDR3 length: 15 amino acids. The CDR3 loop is CASSLQAGGNNEQFF. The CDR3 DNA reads TGTGCCAGCAGCTTACAAGCGGGGGGTAACAATGAGCAGTTCTTC.

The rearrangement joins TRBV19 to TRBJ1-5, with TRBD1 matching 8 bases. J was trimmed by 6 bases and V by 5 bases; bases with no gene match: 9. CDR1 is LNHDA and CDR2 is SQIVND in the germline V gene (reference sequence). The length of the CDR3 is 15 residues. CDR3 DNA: TGTGCCAGTAGTCTTCCCCGGACAGGGACTCAGCCCCAGCATTTT. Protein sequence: CASSLPRTGTQPQHF.

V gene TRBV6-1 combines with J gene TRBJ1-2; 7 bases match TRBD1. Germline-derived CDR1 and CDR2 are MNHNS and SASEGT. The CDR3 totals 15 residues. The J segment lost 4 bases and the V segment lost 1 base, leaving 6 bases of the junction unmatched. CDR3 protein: CASSEVPGGSYGYTF. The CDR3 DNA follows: TGTGCCAGCAGTGAAGTGCCAGGGGGTTCCTATGGCTACACCTTC.

CDR3 nucleotides: TGTGCCAGCAGTTACCGGACAGGGTCCTACGAGCAGTACTTC. Residues: CASSYRTGSYEQYF. This chain uses TRBV6-2 or TRBV6-3 with TRBJ2-7; 8 bases are shared with TRBD1. The germline gives CDR1 MNHEY, CDR2 SVGEGT. V lost 2 bases to trimming and J lost 1 base; unmatched junction nucleotides: 1. The CDR3 covers 14 residues.

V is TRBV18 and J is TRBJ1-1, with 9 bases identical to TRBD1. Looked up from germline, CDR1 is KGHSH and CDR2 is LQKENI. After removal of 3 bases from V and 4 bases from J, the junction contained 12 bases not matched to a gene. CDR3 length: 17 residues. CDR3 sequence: CASSPLTGGVVGTEAFF. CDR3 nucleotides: TGTGCCAGCTCACCGCTGACAGGGGGGGTCGTCGGCACTGAAGCTTTCTTT.

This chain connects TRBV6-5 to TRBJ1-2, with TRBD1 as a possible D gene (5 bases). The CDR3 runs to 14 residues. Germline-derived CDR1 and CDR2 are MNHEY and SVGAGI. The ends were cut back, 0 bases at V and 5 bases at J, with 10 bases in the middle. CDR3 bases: TGTGCCAGCAGTTACTCAGGGGCCTTATATGGCTACACCTTC. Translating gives CASSYSGALYGYTF.

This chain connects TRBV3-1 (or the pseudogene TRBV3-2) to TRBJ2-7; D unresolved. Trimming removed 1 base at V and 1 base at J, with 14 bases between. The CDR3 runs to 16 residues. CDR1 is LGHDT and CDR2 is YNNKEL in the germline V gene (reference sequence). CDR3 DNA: TGTGCCAGCAGCCAAGTGGTCGATCGGTTATCCTACGAGCAGTACTTC. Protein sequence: CASSQVVDRLSYEQYF.

CDR3 sequence (DNA): TGTGCCAGCAGCCGGGAAGTCGGGGATCAGCCCCAGCATTTT. Its translation: CASSREVGDQPQHF. The chain employs TRBV3-1 (or the pseudogene TRBV3-2) and TRBJ1-5; D is undetermined. CDR3 length equals 14 residues. The germline CDR1 and CDR2 sequences are LGHDT and YNNKEL (reference sequence). Trimming removed 4 bases at V and 5 bases at J, with 12 bases between.

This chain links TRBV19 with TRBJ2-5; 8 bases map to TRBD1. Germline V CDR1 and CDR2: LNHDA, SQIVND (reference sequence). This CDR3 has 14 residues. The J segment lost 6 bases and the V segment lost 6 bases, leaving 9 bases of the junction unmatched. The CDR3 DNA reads TGTGCCAGTAGCCTGACAGGGGACGGCCAGACCCAGTACTTC. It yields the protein CASSLTGDGQTQYF.

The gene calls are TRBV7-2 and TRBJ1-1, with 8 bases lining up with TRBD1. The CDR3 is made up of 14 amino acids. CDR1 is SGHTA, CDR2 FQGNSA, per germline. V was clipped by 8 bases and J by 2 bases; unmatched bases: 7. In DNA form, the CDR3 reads TGTGCCAGCCGAAACAGGGGGAAAAACACTGAAGCTTTCTTT. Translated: CASRNRGKNTEAFF.

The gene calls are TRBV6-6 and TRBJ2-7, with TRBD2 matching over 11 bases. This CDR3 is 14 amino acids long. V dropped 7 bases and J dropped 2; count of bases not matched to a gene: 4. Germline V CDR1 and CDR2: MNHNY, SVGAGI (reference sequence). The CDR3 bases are TGTGCCAGCACCCTAGCGGGGGGAGCCTACGAGCAGTACTTC. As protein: CASTLAGGAYEQYF.

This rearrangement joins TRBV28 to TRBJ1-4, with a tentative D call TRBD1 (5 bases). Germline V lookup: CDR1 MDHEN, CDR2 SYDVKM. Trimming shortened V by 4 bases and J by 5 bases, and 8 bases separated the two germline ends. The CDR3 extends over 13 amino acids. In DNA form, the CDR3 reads TGTGCCAGCAGTTCGGGACTAAATGAAAAACTGTTTTTT. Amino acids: CASSSGLNEKLFF.

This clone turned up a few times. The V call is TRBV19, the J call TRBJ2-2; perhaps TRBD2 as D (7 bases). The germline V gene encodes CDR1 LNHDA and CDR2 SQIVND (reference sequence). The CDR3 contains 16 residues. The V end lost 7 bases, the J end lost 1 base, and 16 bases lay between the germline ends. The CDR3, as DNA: TGTGCCAGTACAAAGGGGGGGCTAAGGAACACCGGGGAGCTGTTTTTT. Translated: CASTKGGLRNTGELFF.